A single sample gave rise to the 26 T cell receptor beta chains below, sequenced in a study of shared clonotypes between healthy human individuals. Produced via immunoSEQ multiplex PCR; TCRdb's table is partial and in-frame only. The sample gives more than 500,000 clones, around 96% of which show up once; approximately 0.06% is in the top ten. Material for sequencing was naive CD4+ T cells sorted from blood. The sample's subset: CD45RA+ positively selected. These TCRs come from a woman aged 25-40 years in good health.

J is TRBJ2-3 and V is TRBV14, with D possibly TRBD1 on 6 matching bases. The CDR3 is 15 amino acids. V lost 4 bases and J lost 2, with 13 bases in between. Germline V lookup: CDR1 SGHDN, CDR2 FVKESK. CDR3 coding DNA: TGTGCCAGCAGCCGATGGACAGCGTACACAGATACGCAGTATTTT. Its translation is CASSRWTAYTDTQYF.

V is TRBV5-1 and J is TRBJ2-5; either TRBD1 or TRBD2 may supply D (5 bases each). The germline gives CDR1 SGHRS, CDR2 YFSETQ. Trimming took off 4 bases at V and 2 bases at J, with 15 bases between the two ends. The CDR3 length is 15 residues. As DNA, the CDR3 is TGCGCCAGCAGCGCAGGGCCGGGGCAGCAAGAGACCCAGTACTTC. Encoded protein: CASSAGPGQQETQYF.

This sequence joins TRBV28 and TRBJ2-5; TRBD2 agrees at 14 bases. Matching the DNA end better, TRBJ2-7 makes the J call doubtful. Germline loops: CDR1 MDHEN, CDR2 SYDVKM. The CDR3 length is 15 residues. For the CDR3, the DNA is TGTGCCAGCAGTTTGGGACTAGCGGGAGTCTACGAGCAGTACTTC. Protein: CASSLGLAGVYEQYF.

This sequence joins TRBV27 and TRBJ2-7; a possible D gene is TRBD1 (6 bases). Germline CDR1 is MNHEY and CDR2 is SMNVEV (reference sequence). V was clipped by 7 bases and J by 0 bases, with 13 bases between them. The CDR3 sequence is 14 residues long. CDR3 region: CASKLTGSSYEQYF. In nucleotides, the CDR3 is TGTGCCAGCAAACTCACAGGGTCCTCCTACGAGCAGTACTTC.

CDR3 coding DNA: TGCGCCAGCAGCTTGGCCGTAGCCCCTCCGAGGAGAGGCTACACCTTC. Translating gives CASSLAVAPPRRGYTF. V and J are TRBV5-1 and TRBJ1-2, with D hard to call. The CDR3 length is 16 residues. CDR1 is SGHRS, CDR2 YFSETQ, per germline. V lost 0 bases to trimming and J lost 8 bases, with 20 bases between them.

The rearrangement uses TRBV28 and TRBJ1-2; D gene unclear. V lost 2 bases and J 2 bases, leaving 6 bases between the germline ends. This CDR3 is 13 amino acids long. Germline lookup yields CDR1 MDHEN and CDR2 SYDVKM. The CDR3 loop reads CASSLDNNYGYTF. In nucleotides, the CDR3 is TGTGCCAGCAGTTTAGACAACAACTATGGCTACACCTTC.

V is TRBV4-1 and J is TRBJ2-7, with D possibly matching TRBD2 (5 bases). Looked up from germline, CDR1 is MGHRA and CDR2 is YSYEKL. V lost 0 bases and J 3 bases, leaving 15 bases between the germline ends. The CDR3 runs to 16 residues. The CDR3 reads CASSQDFAGGFYEQYF. CDR3 DNA sequence: TGCGCCAGCAGCCAAGATTTCGCAGGAGGCTTCTACGAGCAGTACTTC.

The chain couples TRBV5-6 to TRBJ1-1, with TRBD1 identical over 11 bases. The CDR3 is 15 residues long. V dropped 5 bases and J dropped 3; count of bases not matched to a gene: 6. Germline CDR1 is SGHDT and CDR2 is YYEEEE. The CDR3 sequence is CASSTDRGLDTEAFF. The CDR3 DNA sequence: TGTGCCAGCAGTACGGACAGGGGGCTCGACACTGAAGCTTTCTTT.

This clone was observed once. The chain is built from TRBV19 and TRBJ2-6, with D possibly being TRBD2 (5 bases). Deletions cut 2 bases from V and 1 base from J, with 6 bases between. The CDR3 has 15 residues. The germline gives CDR1 LNHDA, CDR2 SQIVND (reference sequence). The chain's CDR3 is CASSITGSGANVLTF. The CDR3, as DNA: TGTGCCAGTAGTATAACGGGATCTGGGGCCAACGTCCTGACTTTC.

The rearrangement joins TRBV7-2 to TRBJ2-2, with a tentative D call TRBD1 (6 bases). The CDR3 is 16 amino acids. V was shortened by 3 bases and J by 5 bases, with 16 bases between the two germline ends. CDR1 is SGHTA, CDR2 FQGNSA, per germline. The CDR3 sequence: CASSLGLTGRTGELFF. The DNA of the CDR3 is TGTGCCAGCAGCTTGGGTCTGACAGGAAGGACCGGGGAGCTGTTTTTT.

This clone was seen a single time. The chain joins TRBV29-1 to TRBJ2-1; D ambiguous. V was trimmed by 4 bases and J by 5 bases, leaving 12 bases between them. The CDR3 is 13 residues long. The germline V gene encodes CDR1 SQVTM and CDR2 ANQGSEA. CDR3 DNA sequence: TGCAGCGTTGCCAAGGACGCACACAATGAGCAGTTCTTC. Its translation is CSVAKDAHNEQFF.

The rearrangement links TRBV5-1 to TRBJ2-1, with TRBD1 matching over 9 bases. V shed 3 bases, J shed 7 bases, and the junction held 8 bases outside the gene matches. The CDR3 is 15 amino acids. CDR1 is SGHRS and CDR2 is YFSETQ in the germline V gene. CDR3 sequence reads: CASSWTGQGVNEQFF. CDR3 nucleotides: TGCGCCAGCAGCTGGACGGGACAGGGTGTAAATGAGCAGTTCTTC.

The chain employs TRBV27 and TRBJ2-2, with a weak D call TRBD1 (6 bases). The germline V and J ends were trimmed by 1 base and 1 base, with 13 bases remaining between them. The length of the CDR3 is 17 residues. Germline CDR1 is MNHEY and CDR2 is SMNVEV (reference sequence). CDR3 coding DNA: TGTGCCAGCAGTTTATTCGCTCAGGGGTGGAACACCGGGGAGCTGTTTTTT. Its translation: CASSLFAQGWNTGELFF.

The rearrangement uses TRBV28 and TRBJ2-2; D perhaps matches TRBD2 (7 bases). Trimming took off 6 bases at V and 5 bases at J, with 16 bases between the two ends. This CDR3 is built from 15 residues. CDR1 and CDR2 from the germline V gene are MDHEN and SYDVKM. CDR3 DNA: TGTGCCAGCAGCGTCGGGGGGCGCCTGACCGGGGAGCTGTTTTTT. Encoded protein: CASSVGGRLTGELFF. The variable domain in full, with the rest retrieved from reference TRBV28 and TRBJ2-2, is DVKVTQSSRYLVKRTGEKVFLECVQDMDHENMFWYRQDPGLGLRLIYFSYDVKMKEKGDIPEGYSVSREKKERFSLILESASTNQTSMYLCASSVGGRLTGELFFGEGSRLTVL.

The V and J genes are TRBV5-4 and TRBJ2-2; D possibly corresponds to TRBD1 (5 bases). Trimming left V 3 bases short and J 3 bases short, with 15 bases between. Per the germline V gene, CDR1 is SGHNT and CDR2 is YYREEE (reference sequence). CDR3 size: 16 residues. The CDR3 reads CASSSSAGLDTGELFF. CDR3 nucleotide sequence: TGTGCCAGCAGCTCGTCCGCAGGGCTTGACACCGGGGAGCTGTTTTTT.

This chain links TRBV6-4 with TRBJ2-1; 8 nucleotides match TRBD2. CDR3 length: 18 amino acids. Germline CDR1 MRHNA, CDR2 SNTAGT. With V trimmed by 2 bases and J by 8 bases, 17 bases remained unmatched. The DNA for the CDR3 is TGTGCCAGCAGTGACATATATAGCGGGAAGGTTCGACACCATGAGCAGTTCTTC. It specifies CASSDIYSGKVRHHEQFF.

The chain is built from TRBV28 and TRBJ2-3; no clear D gene. V was pared by 7 bases and J by 2 bases, with 13 bases between. CDR3 length: 14 residues. Germline V gene sequence: CDR1 MDHEN, CDR2 SYDVKM. CDR3 region: CASTRRKTTDTQYF. The DNA for the CDR3 is TGTGCCAGCACTAGACGGAAGACCACAGATACGCAGTATTTT.

A single count supports this clone. The chain employs TRBV23-1 and TRBJ2-7, with D possibly being TRBD1 (6 bases). TRBV23-1 is an ORF, with its function uncertain. The CDR3 is made up of 14 amino acids. Trimming removed 1 base at V and 5 bases at J, with 12 bases between. CDR3 nucleotide sequence: TGCGCCAGCAGTCAATTCAGGGACACTCACGAGCAGTACTTC. Protein: CASSQFRDTHEQYF.

The V and J genes are TRBV20-1 and TRBJ2-7, with D perhaps matching TRBD2 (5 bases). Germline loops: CDR1 DFQATT, CDR2 SNEGSKA (reference sequence). The ends were cut back, 3 bases at V and 6 bases at J, with 9 bases in the middle. The CDR3 is made up of 11 amino acids. The CDR3 protein is CSARDSGEQYF. The CDR3 DNA is TGCAGTGCTAGGGACTCTGGCGAGCAGTACTTC.

In this sample, this clone turned up once. The chain joins TRBV4-1 to TRBJ2-2; 7 bases agree with TRBD2. This CDR3 spans 16 amino acids. Germline CDR1 is MGHRA and CDR2 is YSYEKL. The junction had 13 bases not matched to a gene; V was cut back by 8 bases and J by 4 bases. The CDR3 here is CASGGDGRLPTGELFF. The CDR3 nucleotides are TGCGCCAGCGGAGGAGACGGGAGGCTCCCCACCGGGGAGCTGTTTTTT.

The V call is TRBV28, the J call TRBJ1-5, with D hard to call. V was cut by 0 bases and J by 3 bases, with 9 bases left in between. Germline loops: CDR1 MDHEN, CDR2 SYDVKM. The length of the CDR3 is 15 residues. CDR3 DNA: TGTGCCAGCAGTTTATGGCAAAGGAACAATCAGCCCCAGCATTTT. Its protein is CASSLWQRNNQPQHF.

The CDR3 nucleotides are TGTGCCAGCAACGAAAACAGGGGGTCGACTGGAAACACCATATATTTT. It yields the protein CASNENRGSTGNTIYF. The chain uses TRBV7-9 and TRBJ1-3; 8 nucleotides agree with TRBD1. V lost 7 bases, J lost 2 bases, and 10 bases stayed unmatched. This CDR3 comprises 16 residues. The V gene's germline CDR1 is SEHNR and CDR2 FQNEAQ (reference sequence).

The V gene is TRBV19, the J gene TRBJ1-1; tentative D call: TRBD1 (6 bases). This CDR3 is 15 amino acids long. Deletions cut 3 bases from V and 5 bases from J, with 16 bases between. Germline V gene data show CDR1 as LNHDA and CDR2 as SQIVND (reference sequence). CDR3 nucleotide sequence: TGTGCCAGTAGTATCTTAGGGACACAAAATACTGAAGCTTTCTTT. This codes for CASSILGTQNTEAFF.

With respect to this clone: In the same sample, other DNA sequences code for this CDR3. The V and J genes are TRBV27 and TRBJ1-6; 10 bases fit TRBD1. Losses at the gene ends were 6 bases for V and 6 bases for J; bases not matched to a gene: 2. Germline V gene data show CDR1 as MNHEY and CDR2 as SMNVEV (reference sequence). The length of the CDR3 is 14 residues. The CDR3 DNA is TGTGCCAGCAGCCGGGACAGGGGTAATTCACCCCTCCACTTT. Residues: CASSRDRGNSPLHF.

V and J are TRBV18 and TRBJ1-6; D perhaps matches TRBD1 (5 bases). The germline V gene encodes CDR1 KGHSH and CDR2 LQKENI. CDR3 length: 14 residues. Trimming shortened V by 4 bases and J by 7 bases, and 11 bases separated the two germline ends. CDR3 in DNA: TGTGCCAGCTCACGGGGGGACTCGAATTCACCCCTCCACTTT. Its protein is CASSRGDSNSPLHF.

The chain couples TRBV28 to TRBJ2-5, with TRBD1 identical over 10 bases. The DNA end is more similar to TRBJ2-7, so the J call may be wrong. This CDR3 comprises 15 residues. Germline V gene lookup returns CDR1 MDHEN and CDR2 SYDVKM. This chain's CDR3 is CASSLAGTGDYEQYF. For the CDR3, the DNA is TGTGCCAGCAGTCTGGCCGGGACAGGGGATTACGAGCAGTACTTC.